These T cell receptor beta chains were read from a single sample in a study of T cells in Graves' hyperthyroidism and ophthalmopathy. MiXCR was run by TCRdb on the multiplex PCR reads, yielding one entry per CDR3 protein. The sample shows about 360,000 distinct CDR3 sequences, less than 15% of them seen only once. Material for sequencing was blood. The receptors were gathered from a woman aged 18-30 years with Graves' hyperthyroidism. CDR3s include the opening cysteine and the closing phenylalanine or tryptophan. Fields, in order: clone size, J gene, V gene, D gene, CDR3 DNA, CDR3 protein. The D gene is left open where the match is weak. Size is stated for part of the rows, as once, few or many counts, or as a class when the clone is expanded.

size: many; J: TRBJ2-1; V: TRBV5-1; D: TRBD2; DNA: TGCGCCAGCATCAACCTAGCGGGAGATTCCAATGAGCAGTTCTTC; CDR3: CASINLAGDSNEQFF
size: many; J: TRBJ1-5; V: TRBV18; D: -; DNA: TGTGCCAGCTCACCATGGGGAACCCAGCAGCCCCAGCATTTT; CDR3: CASSPWGTQQPQHF
size: many; J: TRBJ2-5; V: TRBV6-2/TRBV6-3; D: TRBD1; DNA: TGTGCCAGCACCCGAGGGACAGGGGAAGAGACCCAGTACTTC; CDR3: CASTRGTGEETQYF
size: many; J: TRBJ1-2; V: TRBV28; D: -; DNA: TGTGCCAGCAGTGTCGACCAGGGTCTCTATGGCTACACCTTC; CDR3: CASSVDQGLYGYTF
size: few; J: TRBJ2-5; V: TRBV7-6; D: -; DNA: TGTGCCAGCAGTTGGGGGCACCCGGGAGGTGGCCAAGAGACCCAGTACTTC; CDR3: CASSWGHPGGGQETQYF
size: many; J: TRBJ2-7; V: TRBV7-9; D: TRBD2; DNA: TGTGCCAGCAGCTTAGGAGTAGCGGGGGTTCCGGACGAGCAGTACTTC; CDR3: CASSLGVAGVPDEQYF
size: once; J: TRBJ2-2; V: TRBV25-1; D: -; DNA: TGTGCCAGCAAGGACATCAGGCAGCTGTTTTTT; CDR3: CASKDIRQLFF
size: many; J: TRBJ1-3; V: TRBV12-3/TRBV12-4; D: -; DNA: TGTGCCAGCAGGGTCTCTGGAAACACCATATATTTT; CDR3: CASRVSGNTIYF
size: many; J: TRBJ2-7; V: TRBV11-2; D: -; DNA: TGTGCCAGCAGCCCGGGGTTTATCTACGAGCAGTACTTC; CDR3: CASSPGFIYEQYF
size: -; J: TRBJ2-3; V: TRBV24-1; D: -; DNA: TGTGCCACCGCTCCGGGACCAACAGATACGCAGTATTTT; CDR3: CATAPGPTDTQYF
size: few; J: TRBJ1-1; V: TRBV30; D: -; DNA: TGTGCCTGGATCCCCAGCTATGGATTTGACACTGAAGCTTTCTTT; CDR3: CAWIPSYGFDTEAFF
size: many; J: TRBJ1-1; V: TRBV20-1; D: -; DNA: TGCAGTGCTAGGGAGGGGAACACTGAAGCTTTCTTT; CDR3: CSAREGNTEAFF
size: many; J: TRBJ2-3; V: TRBV7-3; D: TRBD2; DNA: TGTGCCAGCAGCTTTGGACTAGCTGATACGCAGTATTTT; CDR3: CASSFGLADTQYF
size: many; J: TRBJ2-5; V: TRBV29-1; D: TRBD1; DNA: TGCAGCCTAGGACAGGGGATGGAGACCCAGTACTTC; CDR3: CSLGQGMETQYF
size: many; J: TRBJ1-2; V: TRBV2; D: -; DNA: TGTGCCAGCAGTGGAGAGGGCACCTTCTATGGCTACACCTTC; CDR3: CASSGEGTFYGYTF
size: -; J: TRBJ2-2; V: TRBV7-9; D: -; DNA: TGTGCCAGCAGCGACCGGGCCCCCACCGTGGAGCTGTTTTTT; CDR3: CASSDRAPTVELFF